The sequence of this T cell receptor beta chain was determined in a study of OX40 agonist ivuxolimab in advanced cancers. Background on the study: Ivuxolimab, an antibody acting as an agonist of OX40 (CD134), was used to treat patients. Three patients had partial responses: one hepatocellular carcinoma, two cutaneous melanoma.

This CDR3 has 13 amino acids. Germline V gene lookup returns CDR1 GTSNPN and CDR2 SVGIG (reference sequence). V dropped 4 bases and J dropped 4; count of bases not matched to a gene: 4. This clone appeared a single time. The method was immunoSEQ multiplex PCR; TCRdb's version includes in-frame clones alone and lacks a portion of them. This table has about 2,200 clones, around 83% appearing once. The chain combines TRBV30 with TRBJ1-1; TRBD1 agrees at 9 bases. The receptor was isolated from an adult with an advanced solid tumor such as melanoma, head and neck, liver or kidney cancer. Sample: CD4+ or CD8+ T cells sorted from blood, taken in a trial of the OX40 agonist ivuxolimab. CDR3 amino acids: CAWTRDRATEAFF. The CDR3 DNA reads as TGTGCCTGGACTCGGGACAGGGCCACTGAAGCTTTCTTT.